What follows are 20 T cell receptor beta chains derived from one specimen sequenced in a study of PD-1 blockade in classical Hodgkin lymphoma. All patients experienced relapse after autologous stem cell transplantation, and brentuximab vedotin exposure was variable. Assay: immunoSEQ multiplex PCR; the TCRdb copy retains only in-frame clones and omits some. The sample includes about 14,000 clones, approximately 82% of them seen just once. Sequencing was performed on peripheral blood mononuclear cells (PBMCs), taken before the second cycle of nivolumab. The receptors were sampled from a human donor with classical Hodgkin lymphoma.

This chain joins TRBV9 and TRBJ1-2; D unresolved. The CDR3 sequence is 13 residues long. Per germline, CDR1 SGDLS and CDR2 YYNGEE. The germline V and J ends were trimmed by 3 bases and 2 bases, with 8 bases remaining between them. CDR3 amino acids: CASSDLWNYGYTF. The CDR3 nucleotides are TGTGCCAGCAGCGATTTATGGAACTATGGCTACACCTTC.

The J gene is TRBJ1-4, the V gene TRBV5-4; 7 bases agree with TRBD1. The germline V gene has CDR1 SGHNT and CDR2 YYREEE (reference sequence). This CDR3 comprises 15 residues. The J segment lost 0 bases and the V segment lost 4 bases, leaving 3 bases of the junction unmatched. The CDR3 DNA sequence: TGTGCCAGCAGCCCCACAGGGGCAACTAATGAAAAACTGTTTTTT. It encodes CASSPTGATNEKLFF. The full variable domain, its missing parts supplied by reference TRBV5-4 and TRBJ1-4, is ETGVTQSPTHLIKTRGQQVTLRCSSQSGHNTVSWYQQALGQGPQFIFQYYREEENGRGNFPPRFSGLQFPNYSSELNVNALELDDSALYLCASSPTGATNEKLFFGSGTQLSVL.

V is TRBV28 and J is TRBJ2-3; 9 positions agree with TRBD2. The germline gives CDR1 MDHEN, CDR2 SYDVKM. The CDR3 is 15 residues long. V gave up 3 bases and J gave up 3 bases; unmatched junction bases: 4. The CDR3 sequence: CASSFVLAGTDTQYF. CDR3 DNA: TGTGCCAGCAGTTTCGTCCTAGCGGGGACAGATACGCAGTATTTT.

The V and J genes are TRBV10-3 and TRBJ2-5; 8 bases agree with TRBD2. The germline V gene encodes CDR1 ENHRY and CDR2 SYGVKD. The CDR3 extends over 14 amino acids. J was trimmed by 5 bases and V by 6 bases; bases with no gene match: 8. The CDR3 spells CAISSLAGLETQYF. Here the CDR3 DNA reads TGTGCCATCAGCTCTTTAGCGGGGCTTGAGACCCAGTACTTC.

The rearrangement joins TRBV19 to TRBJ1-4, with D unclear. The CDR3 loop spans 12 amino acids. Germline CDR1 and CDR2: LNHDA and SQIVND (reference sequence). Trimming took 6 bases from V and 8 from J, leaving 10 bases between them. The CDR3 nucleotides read TGTGCCAGTAGAAACCAGAGGGAAAAACTGTTTTTT. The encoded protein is CASRNQREKLFF.

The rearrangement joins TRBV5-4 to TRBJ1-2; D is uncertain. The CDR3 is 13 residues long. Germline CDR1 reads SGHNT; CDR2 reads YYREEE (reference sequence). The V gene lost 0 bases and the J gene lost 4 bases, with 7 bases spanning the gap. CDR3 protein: CASSLDGFYGYTF. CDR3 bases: TGTGCCAGCAGCTTGGATGGTTTCTATGGCTACACCTTC.

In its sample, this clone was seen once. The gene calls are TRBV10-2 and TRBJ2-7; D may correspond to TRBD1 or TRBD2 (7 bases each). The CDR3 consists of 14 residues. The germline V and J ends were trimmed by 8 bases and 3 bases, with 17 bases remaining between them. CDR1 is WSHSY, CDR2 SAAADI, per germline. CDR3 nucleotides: TGCGCCAGCGGAAGGGCAGGGGGGGACTACGAGCAGTACTTC. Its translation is CASGRAGGDYEQYF.

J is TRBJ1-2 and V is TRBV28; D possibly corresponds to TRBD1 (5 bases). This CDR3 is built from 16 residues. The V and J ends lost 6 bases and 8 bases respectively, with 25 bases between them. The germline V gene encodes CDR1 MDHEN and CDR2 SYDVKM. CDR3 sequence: CASRILGEGPAEGYTF. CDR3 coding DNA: TGTGCCAGCAGAATCTTAGGGGAAGGCCCCGCGGAAGGCTACACCTTC.

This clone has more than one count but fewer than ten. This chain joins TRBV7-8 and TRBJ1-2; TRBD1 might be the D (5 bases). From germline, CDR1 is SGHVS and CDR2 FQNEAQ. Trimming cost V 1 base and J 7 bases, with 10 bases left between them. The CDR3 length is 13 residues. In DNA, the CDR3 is TGTGCCAGCAGCTTAGAGGGGCGCGCTGGCTACACCTTC. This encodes CASSLEGRAGYTF.

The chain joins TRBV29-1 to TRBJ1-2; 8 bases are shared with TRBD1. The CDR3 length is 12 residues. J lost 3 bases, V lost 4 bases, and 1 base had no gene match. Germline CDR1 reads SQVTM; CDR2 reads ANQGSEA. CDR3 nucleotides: TGCAGCGTTGGGGGACAGGACTATGGCTACACCTTC. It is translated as CSVGGQDYGYTF. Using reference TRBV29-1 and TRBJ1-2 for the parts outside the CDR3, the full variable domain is SAVISQKPSRDICQRGTSLTIQCQVDSQVTMMFWYRQQPGQSLTLIATANQGSEATYESGFVIDKFPISRPNLTFSTLTVSNMSPEDSSIYLCSVGGQDYGYTFGSGTRLTVV.

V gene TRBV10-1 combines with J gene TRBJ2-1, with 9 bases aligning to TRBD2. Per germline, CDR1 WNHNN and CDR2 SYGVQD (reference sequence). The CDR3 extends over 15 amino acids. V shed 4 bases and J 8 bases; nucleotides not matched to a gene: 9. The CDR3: CASSAERGVGDEQFF. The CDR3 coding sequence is TGCGCCAGCAGTGCCGAGCGGGGGGTGGGCGATGAGCAGTTCTTC.

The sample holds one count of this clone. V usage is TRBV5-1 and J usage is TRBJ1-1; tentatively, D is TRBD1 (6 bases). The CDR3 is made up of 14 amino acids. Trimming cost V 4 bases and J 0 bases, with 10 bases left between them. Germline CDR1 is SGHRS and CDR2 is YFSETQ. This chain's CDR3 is CASSGGTLNTEAFF. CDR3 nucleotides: TGCGCCAGCAGCGGGGGCACCTTGAACACTGAAGCTTTCTTT.

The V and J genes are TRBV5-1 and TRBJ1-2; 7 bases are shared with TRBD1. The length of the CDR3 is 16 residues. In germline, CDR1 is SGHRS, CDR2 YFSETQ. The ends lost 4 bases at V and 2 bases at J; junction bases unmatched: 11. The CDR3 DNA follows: TGCGCCAGCAGCCCAGGAGTTGGACAGGCGAACTATGGCTACACCTTC. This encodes CASSPGVGQANYGYTF.

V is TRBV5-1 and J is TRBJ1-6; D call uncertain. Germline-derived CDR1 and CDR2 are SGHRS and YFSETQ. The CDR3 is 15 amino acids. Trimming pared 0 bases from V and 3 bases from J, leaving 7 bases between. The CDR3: CASSLVGDYNSPLHF. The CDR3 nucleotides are TGCGCCAGCAGCTTGGTTGGGGACTATAATTCACCCCTCCACTTT.

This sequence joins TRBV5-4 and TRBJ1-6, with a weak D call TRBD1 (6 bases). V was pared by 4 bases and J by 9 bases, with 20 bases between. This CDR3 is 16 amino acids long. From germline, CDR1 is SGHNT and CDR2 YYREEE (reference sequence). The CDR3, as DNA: TGTGCCAGCAGCCTGATACGGGGGCTCGACGGTTCACCCCTCCACTTT. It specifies CASSLIRGLDGSPLHF. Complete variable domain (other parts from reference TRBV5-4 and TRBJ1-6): ETGVTQSPTHLIKTRGQQVTLRCSSQSGHNTVSWYQQALGQGPQFIFQYYREEENGRGNFPPRFSGLQFPNYSSELNVNALELDDSALYLCASSLIRGLDGSPLHFGNGTRLTVT.

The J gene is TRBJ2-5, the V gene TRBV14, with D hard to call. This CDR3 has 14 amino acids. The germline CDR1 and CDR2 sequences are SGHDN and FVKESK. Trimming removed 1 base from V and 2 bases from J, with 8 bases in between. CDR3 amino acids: CASSQVGRQETQYF. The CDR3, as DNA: TGTGCCAGCAGCCAAGTCGGCAGACAAGAGACCCAGTACTTC.

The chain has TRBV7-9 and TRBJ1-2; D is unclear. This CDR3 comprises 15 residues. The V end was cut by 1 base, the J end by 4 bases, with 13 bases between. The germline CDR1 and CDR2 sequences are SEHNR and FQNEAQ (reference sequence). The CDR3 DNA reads TGTGCCAGCAGCTTAGAACCGGGCAAATTCTATGGCTACACCTTC. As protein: CASSLEPGKFYGYTF.

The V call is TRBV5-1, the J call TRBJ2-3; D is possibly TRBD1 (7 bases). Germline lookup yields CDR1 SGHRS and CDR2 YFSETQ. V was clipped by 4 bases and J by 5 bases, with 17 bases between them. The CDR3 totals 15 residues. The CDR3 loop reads CASSRGGGRGDTQYF. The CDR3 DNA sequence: TGCGCCAGCAGCCGTGGAGGGGGCAGGGGAGATACGCAGTATTTT.

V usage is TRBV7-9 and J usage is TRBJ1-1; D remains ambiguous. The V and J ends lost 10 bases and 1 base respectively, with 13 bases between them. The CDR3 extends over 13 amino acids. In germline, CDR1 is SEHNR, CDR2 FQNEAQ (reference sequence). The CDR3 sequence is CATQLSQNTEAFF. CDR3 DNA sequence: TGTGCCACTCAACTTTCACAGAACACTGAAGCTTTCTTT.

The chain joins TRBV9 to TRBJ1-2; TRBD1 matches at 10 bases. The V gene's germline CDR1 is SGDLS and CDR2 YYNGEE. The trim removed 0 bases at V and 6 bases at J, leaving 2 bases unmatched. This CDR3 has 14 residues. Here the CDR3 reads CASSVGQGANGYTF. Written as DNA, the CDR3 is TGTGCCAGCAGCGTAGGACAGGGGGCCAATGGCTACACCTTC.